A single sample is the source of the 10 T cell receptor beta chains below, sequenced in a study of T-cell memory formation after mild COVID-19 (dated by TCRdb to the early 2020s). The library was built by means of 5' RACE. This sample was sequenced with an Illumina NovaSeq 6000. TCRdb reanalyzed the raw reads on its own, using fastp at Q25 for trimming and MiXCR for clone calling, and kept in-frame beta chains. Each entry merges the rows of one CDR3 protein and shows their most common DNA and genes. For this sample the table gives about 200,000 distinct CDR3 sequences, of which 16% were detected only once. Approximately 2% of the sample is taken by the ten largest. Sequences were obtained from PBMCs or a T cell subset sorted from them (not recorded which). The receptors here all came from an adult woman who had mild COVID-19 (a few samples of this study predate the infection). The sample titles of this study are shuffled in the database, so cell type and time point are left out; the donor was told from shared clones.

The rearrangement links TRBV6-1 to TRBJ2-2; D unresolved. Trimming pared 4 bases from V and 7 bases from J, leaving 7 bases between. Looked up from germline, CDR1 is MNHNS and CDR2 is SASEGT. This CDR3 has 12 amino acids. In DNA form, the CDR3 reads TGTGCCAGCAGTGCTACGGTCGGGGAGCTGTTTTTT. This gives the protein CASSATVGELFF.

This clonotype was observed a few times. The chain combines TRBV30 with TRBJ2-3; D remains unclear. Germline-derived CDR1 and CDR2 are GTSNPN and SVGIG (reference sequence). V was clipped by 4 bases and J by 9 bases, with 17 bases between them. The CDR3 runs 13 residues. The CDR3 reads CAWIKYVGETQYF. The CDR3 bases are TGTGCCTGGATAAAATACGTAGGTGAGACGCAGTATTTT.

The gene calls are TRBV5-1 and TRBJ2-7; the match to TRBD2 covers 12 bases. This CDR3 region has 16 residues. The junction had 4 bases not matched to a gene; V was cut back by 0 bases and J by 3 bases. Per the germline V gene, CDR1 is SGHRS and CDR2 is YFSETQ. The CDR3 region has the DNA TGCGCCAGCAGCTTGGGAGAACTAGCGGGAGGCTACGAGCAGTACTTC. It is translated as CASSLGELAGGYEQYF. The variable domain in full, completed from reference TRBV5-1 and TRBJ2-7, reads KAGVTQTPRYLIKTRGQQVTLSCSPISGHRSVSWYQQTPGQGLQFLFEYFSETQRNKGNFPGRFSGRQFSNSRSEMNVSTLELGDSALYLCASSLGELAGGYEQYFGPGTRLTVT.

This clonotype showed up many times. This sequence joins TRBV6-5 and TRBJ2-7; no definite D call. V lost 6 bases, J lost 3 bases, and 12 bases lay in between. Germline-derived CDR1 and CDR2 are MNHEY and SVGAGI. This CDR3 spans 13 amino acids. The DNA of the CDR3 is TGTGCCAGCAGCCAAGACATCAGCTACGAGCAGTACTTC. Translating it yields CASSQDISYEQYF.

This clonotype was detected a few times. The chain recombines TRBV7-2 with TRBJ2-7; TRBD1 aligns across 7 bases. The V gene end was trimmed by 5 bases and the J gene end by 6 bases; junction bases not matched to a gene: 7. The CDR3 runs to 13 residues. Germline loops: CDR1 SGHTA, CDR2 FQGNSA. The DNA of the CDR3 is TGTGCCAGCAGCCGTGACAGGGATGGCGAGCAGTACTTC. Amino acid sequence: CASSRDRDGEQYF.

In its sample, this clonotype was seen many times. The chain combines TRBV10-3 with TRBJ2-7; D unclear. The ends were cut back, 3 bases at V and 2 bases at J, with 14 bases in the middle. The V gene's germline CDR1 is ENHRY and CDR2 SYGVKD. There are 15 residues in the CDR3. The CDR3 loop reads CAISEETTVAYEQYF. As DNA, the CDR3 is TGTGCCATCAGTGAAGAGACAACCGTGGCCTACGAGCAGTACTTC.

This clonotype was picked up a small number of times. The genes are TRBV7-2 and TRBJ1-5; D gene uncertain. CDR1 and CDR2 from the germline V gene are SGHTA and FQGNSA. V gave up 0 bases and J gave up 0 bases, with 6 bases separating them. CDR3 length: 15 amino acids. CDR3 nucleotides: TGTGCCAGCAGCTTAGCACACAATAGCAATCAGCCCCAGCATTTT. It yields the protein CASSLAHNSNQPQHF.

This sequence joins TRBV5-1 and TRBJ1-5; 8 bases are a match to TRBD1. The length of the CDR3 is 16 residues. V was clipped by 4 bases and J by 4 bases; unmatched bases: 10. Germline V gives CDR1 SGHRS, CDR2 YFSETQ. This CDR3 is CASSPGGGQENQPQHF. DNA of the CDR3: TGCGCCAGCAGCCCCGGAGGGGGACAGGAGAATCAGCCCCAGCATTTT.

This clonotype was seen just once. In DNA, the CDR3 is TGTGCCAGCAGTCCCCCGGGGGTGGAAGCTTTCTTT. Protein product: CASSPPGVEAFF. The chain links TRBV12-3 or TRBV12-4 to TRBJ1-1, with TRBD1 as a possible D gene (5 bases). The V and J ends lost 5 bases and 8 bases respectively, with 12 bases between them. The CDR3 consists of 12 residues.

This rearrangement joins TRBV19 to TRBJ1-4; 11 bases map to TRBD1. V dropped 7 bases and J dropped 10; count of bases not matched to a gene: 8. The CDR3 runs 14 residues. CDR1 is LNHDA and CDR2 is SQIVND in the germline V gene (reference sequence). CDR3 protein: CASTPGQGVRKLFF. DNA of the CDR3: TGTGCCAGTACCCCGGGACAGGGGGTGAGAAAACTGTTTTTT.